This TCR beta chain appears in the sequencing data of a study of control samples from healthy donors and cancer patients. As for this clone: This sample also contains other DNA sequences that code for the same CDR3.

Profiling relied on immunoSEQ multiplex PCR, and the TCRdb table lists in-frame clones only, not all of them. This sample has around 120,000 clones, with more than 80% found just once. The CDR3 is 14 residues long. The junction had 3 bases not matched to a gene; V was cut back by 5 bases and J by 9 bases. Germline V lookup: CDR1 LNHDA, CDR2 SQIVND (reference sequence). The clonotype was recovered from a woman aged 45-65 years with colorectal cancer. V is TRBV19 and J is TRBJ2-1, with 14 bases aligning to TRBD2. The specimen was PBMCs. CDR3 sequence (DNA): TGTGCCAGTAGTCCGGGACTAGCGGGAGTTGAGCAGTTCTTC. Protein sequence: CASSPGLAGVEQFF.